This TCR beta chain emerged from a study of regulatory T cells in long-lasting Graves disease. Study-wide results and caveats: Thyroid tissue was not studied; only peripheral blood was.

A word on this clonotype: The antigen is undetermined.

With iRepertoire HTBI primers and Arm-PCR of CDR3 regions, TCR beta libraries were built. TCRdb independently ran MiXCR on the multiplex PCR reads; one entry per CDR3 protein. The sample shows about 540,000 distinct CDR3 sequences, 13% of them seen only once. Time point reported: newly diagnosed GD, antithyroid drugs for less than 3 months. The TCR library was made from RNA that had been extracted from PBMCs in TRIzol. These records were also assigned to another study, of T cells in Graves' hyperthyroidism and ophthalmopathy.

The TCR was taken from a man younger than 45 with Graves disease. This specimen consisted of peripheral blood mononuclear cells (PBMCs), obtained at new diagnosis, from a patient treated with antithyroid drugs.

CDR3 sequence (DNA): TGCAGTGCTAGAGATGGTGGAAATACCAGGAGCCCCTACAATGAGCAGTTCTTC. It is translated as CSARDGGNTRSPYNEQFF. The chain recombines TRBV20-1 with TRBJ2-1; D ambiguous. The V gene lost 0 bases and the J gene lost 2 bases, with 20 bases spanning the gap. CDR3 length: 18 amino acids. The germline V gene encodes CDR1 DFQATT and CDR2 SNEGSKA (reference sequence).